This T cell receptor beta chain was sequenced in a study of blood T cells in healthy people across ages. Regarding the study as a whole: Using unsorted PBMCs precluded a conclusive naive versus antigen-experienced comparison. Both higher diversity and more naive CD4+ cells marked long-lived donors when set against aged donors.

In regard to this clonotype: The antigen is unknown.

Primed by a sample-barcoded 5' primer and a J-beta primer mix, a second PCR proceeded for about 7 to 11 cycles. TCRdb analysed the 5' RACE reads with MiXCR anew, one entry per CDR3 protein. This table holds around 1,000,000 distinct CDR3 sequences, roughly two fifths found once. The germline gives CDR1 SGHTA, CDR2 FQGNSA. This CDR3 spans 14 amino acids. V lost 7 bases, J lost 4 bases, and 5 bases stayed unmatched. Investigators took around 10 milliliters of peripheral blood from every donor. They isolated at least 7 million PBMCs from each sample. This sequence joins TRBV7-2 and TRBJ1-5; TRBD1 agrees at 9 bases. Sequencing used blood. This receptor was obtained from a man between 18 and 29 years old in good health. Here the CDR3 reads CASNIQGANQPQHF. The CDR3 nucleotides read TGTGCCAGCAACATACAGGGGGCGAATCAGCCCCAGCATTTT.